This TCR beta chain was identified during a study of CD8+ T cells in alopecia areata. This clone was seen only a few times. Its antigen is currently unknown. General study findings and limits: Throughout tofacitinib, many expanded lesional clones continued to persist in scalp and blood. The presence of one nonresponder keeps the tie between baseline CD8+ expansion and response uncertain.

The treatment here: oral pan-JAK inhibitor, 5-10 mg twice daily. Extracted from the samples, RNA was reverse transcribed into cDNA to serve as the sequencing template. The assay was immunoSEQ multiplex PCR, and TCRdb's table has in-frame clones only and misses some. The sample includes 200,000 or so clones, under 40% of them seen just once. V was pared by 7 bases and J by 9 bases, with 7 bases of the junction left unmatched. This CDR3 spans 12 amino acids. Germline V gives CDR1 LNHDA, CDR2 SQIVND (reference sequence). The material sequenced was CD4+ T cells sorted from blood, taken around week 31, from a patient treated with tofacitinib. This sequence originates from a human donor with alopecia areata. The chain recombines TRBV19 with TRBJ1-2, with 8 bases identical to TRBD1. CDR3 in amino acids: CASTPGQGRYTF. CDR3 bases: TGTGCCAGTACTCCCGGACAGGGACGCTACACCTTC.